These T cell receptor beta chains were read from a single sample in a study of blood T cell repertoires in COVID-19. Some clones are missing from TCRdb's copy, which holds only in-frame ones; the method was immunoSEQ multiplex PCR. The data hold some 110,000 clones, with roughly nine tenths observed a single time. Input material: peripheral blood. The receptor source for this set is a man between 65 and 85 years old who had recovered from COVID-19. Both conserved end residues are part of each CDR3. A D gene is named only where the DNA matches it firmly. Some rows have no size entry. The others give once, few or many, or a class for an expanded clone.

TRBJ1-1 | TRBV18 | - | - | 15 | TGTGCCAGCTCACCACCGTCCCTTCCGAACACTGAAGCTTTCTTT | CASSPPSLPNTEAFF
TRBJ2-7 | TRBV6-1 | few | TRBD2 | 16 | TGTGCCAGCAGTGAACAACTAGCGGGATACTTGTACGAGCAGTACTTC | CASSEQLAGYLYEQYF
TRBJ2-6 | TRBV10-3 | - | - | 18 | TGTGCCATCAGTCCGTGGGGCCAGGTCAGTTCCGGGGCCAACGTCCTGACTTTC | CAISPWGQVSSGANVLTF
TRBJ1-4 | TRBV6-5 | - | - | 14 | TGTGCCAGCAGTCAGCAGGGGCGCGACGGAAAACTGTTTTTT | CASSQQGRDGKLFF
TRBJ1-5 | TRBV5-4 | - | - | 14 | TGTGCCAGCAGCTTGGAGGGGGTAGGTCAGCCCCAGCATTTT | CASSLEGVGQPQHF
TRBJ2-7 | TRBV30 | - | TRBD2 | 15 | TGTGCCTGGAGCACCGGGCTAGCGGGTGCCTACGAGCAGTACTTC | CAWSTGLAGAYEQYF
TRBJ2-5 | TRBV5-4 | - | - | 16 | TGTGCCAGCAGCCCCCGAGGCAGGGAAGGCCAAGAGACCCAGTACTTC | CASSPRGREGQETQYF
TRBJ2-3 | TRBV10-1 | few | - | 12 | TGCGCCAGCGCGGCCAGCACAGATACGCAGTATTTT | CASAASTDTQYF
TRBJ2-7 | TRBV7-9 | - | - | 13 | TGTGCCAGCAGCCCCGGACAGTTCTACGAGCAGTACTTC | CASSPGQFYEQYF
TRBJ2-7 | TRBV29-1 | few | TRBD1 | 13 | TGCAGCGCCTCCGGGACAGCGATCTACGAGCAGTACTTC | CSASGTAIYEQYF
TRBJ2-7 | TRBV19 | few | TRBD2 | 13 | TGTGCCAGTAGTACCGAGCGGGAGTTTAAGCAGTACTTC | CASSTEREFKQYF
TRBJ2-1 | TRBV7-2 | - | - | 12 | TGTGCCAGCAGCTCCCTAGGCAATGAGCAGTTCTTC | CASSSLGNEQFF
TRBJ2-5 | TRBV7-9 | - | TRBD2 | 17 | TGTGCCAGCACCCAAGGGCTAGCGGGAGGCTACCAAGAGACCCAGTACTTC | CASTQGLAGGYQETQYF
TRBJ2-1 | TRBV7-3 | - | - | 13 | TGTGCCAGCAGCGCCAATCAAGGGGGTGAGCAGTTCTTC | CASSANQGGEQFF
TRBJ2-1 | TRBV30 | - | - | 14 | TGTGCCTGGAGGAAGCCGGGAACCCAGAGTGAGCAGTTCTTC | CAWRKPGTQSEQFF
TRBJ1-6 | TRBV30 | once | TRBD1 | 15 | TGTGCCTGGAGTGCGGACAGGGGAAATGGATCACCCCTCCACTTT | CAWSADRGNGSPLHF
TRBJ2-7 | TRBV7-9 | once | - | 14 | TGTGCCAGCACCCTAGCGGGGACAGGGGACGAGCAGTACTTC | CASTLAGTGDEQYF
TRBJ1-3 | TRBV7-2 | - | - | 14 | TGTGCCAGCAGCTTAGTGGAGTCTGGAAACACCATATATTTT | CASSLVESGNTIYF
TRBJ1-2 | TRBV19 | - | TRBD1 | 13 | TGTGCCAGTAGTCCCGGACAGGGTAGGGGCTACACCTTC | CASSPGQGRGYTF
TRBJ1-1 | TRBV30 | - | TRBD1 | 11 | TGTGCCTGGACCCCGACAGGGGAAGCTTTCTTT | CAWTPTGEAFF
TRBJ2-5 | TRBV6-6 | - | TRBD2 | 14 | TGTGCCAGCAGTTACTCGACGGGGGGAGAGACCCAGTACTTC | CASSYSTGGETQYF
TRBJ1-1 | TRBV15 | once | TRBD1 | 13 | TGTGCCACCAGCAGGTTAGACAGGGCTAAAGCTTTCTTT | CATSRLDRAKAFF
TRBJ2-3 | TRBV5-1 | - | TRBD1 | 15 | TGCGCCAGCAGCTTGGAGGCAGGGGGCAGGGATACGCAGTATTTT | CASSLEAGGRDTQYF
TRBJ2-5 | TRBV24-1 | - | - | 14 | TGTGCCACCAGTGACCGTCAGGTCCAAGAGACCCAGTACTTC | CATSDRQVQETQYF